Given below is one T cell receptor (beta chain) in context. Its antigen is as yet unknown. Assay used: immunoSEQ multiplex PCR; TCRdb lists only in-frame clones, some missing. This sample has approximately 170,000 clones, with 92% found just once. The V and J ends lost 7 bases and 6 bases, in that order; junction bases with no gene match: 7. In germline, CDR1 is MDHEN, CDR2 SYDVKM. The CDR3 is 14 amino acids. These data come from a study of T cell responses to AZD1222 COVID-19 vaccine. The study, taken as a whole, reports: Unmutated variant regions are reportedly the target of nearly half of TCRs that are spike-specific.

The specimen comprised peripheral blood, sampled 28 days after the second AZD1222 dose. This receptor was identified in an adult who received the AZD1222 COVID-19 vaccine. This chain connects TRBV28 to TRBJ1-5; 9 nucleotides match TRBD1. CDR3 protein: CASTIQGAAQPQHF. The CDR3 region has the DNA TGTGCCAGCACAATACAGGGGGCTGCTCAGCCCCAGCATTTT.